One and the same sample provided the 18 T cell receptor beta chains below, sequenced in a study of T cell changes during pregnancy in multiple sclerosis. Assay used: immunoSEQ multiplex PCR; TCRdb lists only in-frame clones, some missing. The repertoire holds some 77,000 clones, with around nine tenths as singletons. The starting material was peripheral blood, obtained before pregnancy. The receptors were gathered from a female donor with multiple sclerosis, enrolled in a pregnancy study.

This chain uses TRBV10-3 with TRBJ2-3, with D hard to call. CDR3 length equals 14 residues. Germline V CDR1 and CDR2: ENHRY, SYGVKD. V was shortened by 0 bases and J by 7 bases, with 11 bases between the two germline ends. As DNA, the CDR3 is TGTGCCATCAGTGAGTCCCCCCACCCTAATACGCAGTATTTT. Translating it yields CAISESPHPNTQYF.

This chain connects TRBV27 to TRBJ2-1; 8 bases agree with TRBD1. J gave up 7 bases and V 3 bases, and 8 bases lay outside the gene matches. This CDR3 has 15 amino acids. Germline values: CDR1 MNHEY, CDR2 SMNVEV (reference sequence). The DNA for the CDR3 is TGTGCCAGCAGTTTCGGACAGGGTTTGGCTAATGAGCAGTTCTTC. Protein sequence: CASSFGQGLANEQFF.

The gene calls are TRBV6-6 and TRBJ2-7; tentatively, D is TRBD1 (6 bases). This CDR3 contains 15 residues. Germline CDR1 reads MNHNY; CDR2 reads SVGAGI (reference sequence). V gave up 3 bases and J gave up 0 bases, with 12 bases separating them. CDR3 in DNA: TGTGCCAGCAGTTATCTACAGGGTAGCTCCTACGAGCAGTACTTC. It specifies CASSYLQGSSYEQYF.

The V call is TRBV9, the J call TRBJ1-1, with D uncertain. The CDR3 sequence is 14 residues long. Germline CDR1 and CDR2: SGDLS and YYNGEE. The germline V and J ends were trimmed by 4 bases and 7 bases, with 17 bases remaining between them. In DNA form, the CDR3 reads TGTGCCAGCAGCCCCACCGGAGGCAGCATTGAAGCTTTCTTT. It is translated as CASSPTGGSIEAFF.

The chain has TRBV5-4 and TRBJ2-1; 7 nucleotides match TRBD2. The germline gives CDR1 SGHNT, CDR2 YYREEE (reference sequence). CDR3 length equals 17 residues. V shed 0 bases, J shed 0 bases, and the junction held 6 bases outside the gene matches. DNA for the CDR3: TGTGCCAGCAGCTTGGACCCCCTAGCGGACTCCTACAATGAGCAGTTCTTC. It is translated as CASSLDPLADSYNEQFF.

The V call is TRBV10-3, the J call TRBJ1-3; 7 bases line up with TRBD1. V lost 5 bases to trimming and J lost 0 bases; unmatched junction nucleotides: 7. This CDR3 spans 16 amino acids. The germline V gene has CDR1 ENHRY and CDR2 SYGVKD. The CDR3 region is CAISPGQYSSGNTIYF. The CDR3 DNA reads as TGTGCCATCAGTCCGGGACAGTATTCCTCTGGAAACACCATATATTTT.

This clone showed up just a few times. This sequence joins TRBV5-1 and TRBJ2-5; 12 bases align to TRBD2. The germline gives CDR1 SGHRS, CDR2 YFSETQ. The CDR3 runs to 18 residues. J gave up 4 bases and V 0 bases, and 10 bases lay outside the gene matches. In DNA form, the CDR3 reads TGCGCCAGCAGCTTGGAGCGCCTAGCGGGGGGGCAGGCAGAGACCCAGTACTTC. It yields the protein CASSLERLAGGQAETQYF.

A few counts support this clone. This chain joins TRBV5-6 and TRBJ1-6, with D perhaps matching TRBD1 (5 bases). Trimming removed 2 bases from V and 7 bases from J, with 10 bases in between. Germline assignment: CDR1 SGHDT and CDR2 YYEEEE. The CDR3 has 14 residues. CDR3 bases: TGTGCCAGCAGCTTACAGGCCTCGAATTCACCCCTCCACTTT. It encodes CASSLQASNSPLHF.

The chain links TRBV6-5 to TRBJ2-5, with a tentative D call TRBD2 (6 bases). There are 14 residues in the CDR3. Germline V gene data show CDR1 as MNHEY and CDR2 as SVGAGI. V lost 4 bases to trimming and J lost 5 bases, with 14 bases between them. CDR3 bases: TGTGCCAGCAGTTCCAGGACTGGGGGGGAGACCCAGTACTTC. It specifies CASSSRTGGETQYF.

V usage is TRBV7-8 and J usage is TRBJ2-5, with D possibly being TRBD1 (6 bases). The germline gives CDR1 SGHVS, CDR2 FQNEAQ. The CDR3 has 17 residues. V lost 3 bases and J 5 bases, leaving 22 bases between the germline ends. The CDR3, as DNA: TGTGCCAGCAGCTTTAGGCTGGACCCATCGAGGGGGGAGACCCAGTACTTC. Encoded protein: CASSFRLDPSRGETQYF.

The table lists this clone with a count of one. This chain joins TRBV15 and TRBJ2-7, with 8 nucleotides matching TRBD1. V was clipped by 5 bases and J by 5 bases; unmatched bases: 11. Germline values: CDR1 LNHNV, CDR2 YYDKDF (reference sequence). The CDR3 extends over 15 amino acids. The chain's CDR3 is CATSPGGQGANEQYF. Written as DNA, the CDR3 is TGTGCCACCAGCCCAGGGGGGCAGGGGGCCAACGAGCAGTACTTC.

The V gene is TRBV30, the J gene TRBJ1-2; tentative D call: TRBD1 (5 bases). Per the germline V gene, CDR1 is GTSNPN and CDR2 is SVGIG (reference sequence). V lost 1 base, J lost 8 bases, and 11 bases lay in between. This CDR3 is 12 amino acids long. As DNA, the CDR3 is TGTGCCTGGAGTGGCGGGACTGAAGGCTACACCTTC. It yields the protein CAWSGGTEGYTF.

The V call is TRBV4-1, the J call TRBJ1-4; D perhaps matches TRBD1 (6 bases). Germline CDR1 and CDR2: MGHRA and YSYEKL. Trimming removed 4 bases from V and 8 bases from J, with 20 bases in between. The CDR3 length is 16 residues. CDR3 protein: CASSLQAGGLVEKLFF. CDR3 coding DNA: TGCGCCAGCAGCCTCCAGGCGGGGGGCCTTGTCGAAAAACTGTTTTTT.

The chain employs TRBV19 and TRBJ1-1, with 10 nucleotides matching TRBD1. The germline V gene encodes CDR1 LNHDA and CDR2 SQIVND (reference sequence). J gave up 11 bases and V 8 bases, and 11 bases lay outside the gene matches. The CDR3 sequence is 13 residues long. The CDR3 sequence: CASWDRGGDPAFF. The CDR3 nucleotides read TGTGCCAGTTGGGACAGGGGAGGGGATCCGGCTTTCTTT.

The chain is built from TRBV2 and TRBJ2-7; D might be TRBD1 (6 bases). The germline V gene has CDR1 SNHLY and CDR2 FYNNEI. The CDR3 loop spans 14 amino acids. Between the trimmed V and J ends, which lost 2 bases and 1 base, there was a span of 9 bases. The CDR3 protein is CASSELGGSYEQYF. DNA for the CDR3: TGTGCCAGCAGTGAATTAGGGGGATCCTACGAGCAGTACTTC.

The J gene is TRBJ1-2, the V gene TRBV20-1, with D unclear. V shed 3 bases and J shed 8 bases, with 10 bases lying between them. In germline, CDR1 is DFQATT, CDR2 SNEGSKA (reference sequence). The CDR3 has 11 amino acids. CDR3 sequence: CSASFATGYTF. The CDR3 DNA follows: TGCAGTGCTAGTTTCGCCACAGGCTACACCTTC.

The rearrangement links TRBV4-1 to TRBJ2-7; 10 nucleotides align to TRBD1. Germline trimming cut 4 bases from V and 2 bases from J; bases unmatched to any gene: 5. The CDR3 contains 15 residues. CDR1 MGHRA and CDR2 YSYEKL come from the germline V gene. In DNA form, the CDR3 reads TGCGCCAGCAGCCGCACCGGGACAGGGGCCTACGAGCAGTACTTC. This codes for CASSRTGTGAYEQYF.

The chain joins TRBV7-9 to TRBJ1-2; D is unresolved. V was pared by 4 bases and J by 7 bases, with 13 bases between. This CDR3 region has 13 residues. Germline V CDR1 and CDR2: SEHNR, FQNEAQ (reference sequence). In nucleotides, the CDR3 is TGTGCCAGCAGCTCTTTTTCGCGGGGTGGCTACACCTTC. This codes for CASSSFSRGGYTF. Full variable domain (outside the CDR3, taken from reference TRBV7-9 and TRBJ1-2): DTGVSQNPRHKITKRGQNVTFRCDPISEHNRLYWYRQTLGQGPEFLTYFQNEAQLEKSRLLSDRFSAERPKGSFSTLEIQRTEQGDSAMYLCASSSFSRGGYTFGSGTRLTVV.